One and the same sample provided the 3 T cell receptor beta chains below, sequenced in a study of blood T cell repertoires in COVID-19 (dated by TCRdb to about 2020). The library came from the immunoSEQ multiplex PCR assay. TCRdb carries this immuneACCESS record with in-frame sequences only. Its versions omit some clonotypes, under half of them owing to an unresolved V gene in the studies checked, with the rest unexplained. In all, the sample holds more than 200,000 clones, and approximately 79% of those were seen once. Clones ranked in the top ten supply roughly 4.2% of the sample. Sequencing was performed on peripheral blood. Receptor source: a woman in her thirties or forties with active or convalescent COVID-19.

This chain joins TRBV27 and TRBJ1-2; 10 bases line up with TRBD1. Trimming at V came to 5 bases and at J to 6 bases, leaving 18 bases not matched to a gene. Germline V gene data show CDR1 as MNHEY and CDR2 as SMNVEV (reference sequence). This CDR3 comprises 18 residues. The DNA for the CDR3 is TGTGCCAGCAGTCCAGGGGGGGGACAGGGGCATAGAAAGGATGGCTACACCTTC. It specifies CASSPGGGQGHRKDGYTF.

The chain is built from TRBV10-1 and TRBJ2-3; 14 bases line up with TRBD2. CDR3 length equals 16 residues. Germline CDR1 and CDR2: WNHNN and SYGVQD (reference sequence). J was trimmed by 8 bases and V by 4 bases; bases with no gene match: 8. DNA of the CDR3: TGCGCCAGCAGTGGGGGACTAGCGGGGGCACAGAGTACGCAGTATTTT. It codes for CASSGGLAGAQSTQYF.

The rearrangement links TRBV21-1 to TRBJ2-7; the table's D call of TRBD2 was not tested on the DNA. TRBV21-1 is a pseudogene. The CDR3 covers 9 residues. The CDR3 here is CASSIRSVV. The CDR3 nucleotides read TGTGCCAGCAGCATCCGGTCGGTCGTC.